This TCR beta chain stems from a study of T cells in Graves' hyperthyroidism and ophthalmopathy. This clonotype was observed at least ten times. TCR beta CDR3 sequences were amplified from RNA transcripts. With the HTBI primer set, the TCR CDR3 went through a first round of RT-PCR. TCRdb reprocessed the multiplex PCR reads via MiXCR and lists one record per CDR3 protein. The sample holds about 740,000 distinct CDR3 sequences, 14% seen once. V shed 4 bases, J shed 1 base, and the junction held 20 bases outside the gene matches. CDR3 length: 21 residues. This chain uses TRBV12-3 or TRBV12-4 with TRBJ1-1; 11 nucleotides line up with TRBD1. Sequencing was carried out using blood. This receptor was identified in a woman younger than 30 with Graves' hyperthyroidism. CDR3 protein: CASSSLGGWDRGKFRNTEAFF. CDR3 DNA sequence: TGTGCCAGCAGTTCTTTAGGGGGGTGGGACAGGGGGAAGTTTCGGAACACTGAAGCTTTCTTT.